This T cell receptor beta chain comes out of a study of OX40 agonist ivuxolimab in advanced cancers. Study summary: Every 2 weeks, patients received ivuxolimab intravenously, dosed at 0.01 to 10 mg/kg. At roughly 80% male, the cohort had a mean age of 60 years, ranging from roughly 23 to 80. Partial responses were achieved by three patients, of whom one had hepatocellular carcinoma and two had cutaneous melanoma.

The CDR3 totals 16 residues. Germline assignment: CDR1 SGHDN and CDR2 FVKESK. With 0 bases clipped from V and 7 bases from J, the junction kept 3 bases outside the gene matches. With regard to this clone: What it recognizes is unknown.

Study-wide results and caveats: Researchers did not establish what antigens the expanded peripheral T cells target.

The protocol was immunoSEQ multiplex PCR, while the TCRdb copy is restricted to in-frame clones and leaves out a portion. This table holds under 80,000 clones, 92% found once. This specimen was CD4+ or CD8+ T cells sorted from blood, taken in a trial of the OX40 agonist ivuxolimab. This clonotype was obtained from an adult with an advanced solid tumor such as melanoma, head and neck, liver or kidney cancer. The chain uses TRBV14 and TRBJ1-6; 10 positions agree with TRBD1. In DNA, the CDR3 is TGTGCCAGCAGCCAAGATTGGGACAGGGGCAATTCACCCCTCCACTTT. Translation: CASSQDWDRGNSPLHF.